Listed below are T cell receptor beta chains from one sample, sequenced in a study of blood T cell repertoires in COVID-19. Assay: immunoSEQ multiplex PCR; the TCRdb copy retains only in-frame clones and omits some. The sample comprises approximately 350,000 clones, 80% to 90% of which are singletons, and more than 0.8% rests with the top ten. Input material: PBMCs or T cells enriched from blood (not recorded which). Receptors were obtained from a man between 18 and 29 years old who had recovered from COVID-19. Both conserved end residues are part of each CDR3. D genes are given only for firm matches.

TRBV5-1	.	TRBJ2-7	TGCGCCAGCAGCTGGGACACTTCCTACGAGCAGTACTTC	CASSWDTSYEQYF
TRBV2	.	TRBJ1-2	TGCTCAGAAGGGGGAGATAACTATGGCTACACCTTC	CSEGGDNYGYTF
TRBV2	.	TRBJ1-1	TGTGCCAGCAGGGAGACCCCGTGGATCATGAACACTGAAGCTTTCTTT	CASRETPWIMNTEAFF
TRBV6-6	.	TRBJ1-4	TGTGCCAGCAGATACGACTTACAGGGCTTGGAAGAAAAACTGTTTTTT	CASRYDLQGLEEKLFF
TRBV29-1	TRBD1	TRBJ1-2	TGCAGCGCTAGGGACAGCGCCTGGGATGGCTACACCTTC	CSARDSAWDGYTF
TRBV9	TRBD1	TRBJ2-7	TGTGCCAGCAGCGTAGACGGACAGGGGGCTGGCGAGCAGTACTTC	CASSVDGQGAGEQYF
TRBV4-1	TRBD1	TRBJ2-6	TGCGCCAGCAGCCAAGGGTCAATTCAGGGGGCTGGGGCCAACGTCCTGACTTTC	CASSQGSIQGAGANVLTF
TRBV7-2	TRBD1	TRBJ2-1	TGTGCCAGCAGCCCCCGACAGGGCTACAATGAGCAGTTCTTC	CASSPRQGYNEQFF
TRBV2	TRBD1	TRBJ2-7	TGTGCCAGCAAGACAGGGGTGGTCCAAGAGCAGTACTTC	CASKTGVVQEQYF
TRBV24-1	.	TRBJ2-3	TGTGCCACCAGTGATATGACTAGTTTGGCGATAGATACGCAGTATTTT	CATSDMTSLAIDTQYF
TRBV9	TRBD2	TRBJ2-2	TGTGCCAGCAGCCCTTGGACTAGCGGGTTCTTTTTGGGCGGGGAGCTGTTTTTT	CASSPWTSGFFLGGELFF
TRBV7-7	.	TRBJ2-7	TGTGCCAGCAGCTTAGTATGGTCGCAGGGCTCTGCCTACGAGCAGTACTTC	CASSLVWSQGSAYEQYF
TRBV3-1/TRBV3-2	TRBD2	TRBJ2-5	TGTGCCAGCAGCCCGAGATACCCGGGGGGGCCCCCAGAGACCCAGTACTTC	CASSPRYPGGPPETQYF
TRBV6-5	.	TRBJ1-1	TGTGCCAGCAGGTTGGGGGGGGCGGGGACTGAAGCTTTCTTT	CASRLGGAGTEAFF
TRBV28	.	TRBJ1-2	TGTGCCAGCAGTTCCGGCCTTCTCAGGGGCTACACCTTC	CASSSGLLRGYTF
TRBV19	.	TRBJ1-2	TGTGCCAGTAGCCGAGATCCTAACTATGGCTACACCTTC	CASSRDPNYGYTF
TRBV7-3	TRBD2	TRBJ2-1	TGTGCCAGCAGCTTAGGTGGGACTAGCACGGGCAATGAGCAGTTCTTC	CASSLGGTSTGNEQFF
TRBV6-5	.	TRBJ2-1	TGTGCCAGCAGTTTAAGCGGTGAGCAGTTCTTC	CASSLSGEQFF
TRBV6-5	TRBD1	TRBJ2-7	TGTGCCAGCAGCCCCAGGGGGACAGGGACCTACGAGCAGTACTTC	CASSPRGTGTYEQYF
TRBV25-1	.	TRBJ1-1	TGTGCCAGCACTTTGGGGGGAATGAACACTGAAGCTTTCTTT	CASTLGGMNTEAFF
TRBV7-9	.	TRBJ2-5	TGTGCCAGCAGCTTAAATCCATCGGAAGAGACCCAGTACTTC	CASSLNPSEETQYF
TRBV28	TRBD1	TRBJ2-7	TGTGCCAGCAGTTTCCCAGGACAGGGGGCCTACGAGCAGTACTTC	CASSFPGQGAYEQYF
TRBV24-1	TRBD2	TRBJ2-3	TGTGCCACCAGTGATTTCCCAAGCGGGAATATAGATACGCAGTATTTT	CATSDFPSGNIDTQYF
TRBV4-2	.	TRBJ2-2	TGTGCCAGCAGCCAAGAATCATCGAACACCGGGGAGCTGTTTTTT	CASSQESSNTGELFF